A single sample is the source of the 10 T cell receptor beta chains below, sequenced in a study of T cells in Graves' hyperthyroidism and ophthalmopathy. What was amplified from RNA transcripts were TCR beta CDR3 regions. During a first-round RT-PCR of the TCR CDR3, the HTBI primer set was used. TCRdb re-called the multiplex PCR reads with MiXCR, one entry per CDR3 protein. The data contain 550,000 to 600,000 distinct CDR3 sequences, 16% of them singletons. The sequencing input was blood. Every receptor here comes from a woman aged 18 to 35 with Graves' hyperthyroidism.

This clonotype came up many times. The rearrangement uses TRBV30 and TRBJ2-1, with 11 positions matching TRBD2. The germline V gene encodes CDR1 GTSNPN and CDR2 SVGIG (reference sequence). V shed 3 bases, J shed 4 bases, and the junction held 8 bases outside the gene matches. The CDR3 covers 16 residues. As DNA, the CDR3 is TGTGCCTGGAGACGAAGGACTAGCGGGCTATACAATGAGCAGTTCTTC. Translating it yields CAWRRRTSGLYNEQFF.

This clonotype has at least ten counts. The genes are TRBV20-1 and TRBJ1-1; 7 bases fit TRBD1. The CDR3 runs to 12 residues. The germline CDR1 and CDR2 sequences are DFQATT and SNEGSKA (reference sequence). Trimming took 3 bases from V and 8 from J; bases not matched to a gene: 6. The CDR3 DNA follows: TGCAGTGCTAGCCCCCAGGGGGTCGAAGCTTTCTTT. Translation gives CSASPQGVEAFF.

CDR3 nucleotide sequence: TGTGCCAGCAGTTACACAGGGCCGTACCAAGAGACCCAGTACTTC. Its translation is CASSYTGPYQETQYF. The chain employs TRBV6-2 or TRBV6-3 and TRBJ2-5; TRBD1 is a possible D gene (6 bases). Deletions cut 2 bases from V and 0 bases from J, with 10 bases between. This CDR3 contains 15 residues. Germline CDR1 MNHEY, CDR2 SVGEGT.

This clonotype was observed at least ten times. V is TRBV19 and J is TRBJ1-1; no clear D. V was pared by 2 bases and J by 5 bases, with 9 bases between. Looked up from germline, CDR1 is LNHDA and CDR2 is SQIVND (reference sequence). The CDR3 sequence is 13 residues long. The CDR3 sequence is CASSIIPGTEAFF. CDR3 nucleotide sequence: TGTGCCAGTAGTATAATTCCCGGGACTGAAGCTTTCTTT.

This chain joins TRBV7-2 and TRBJ2-5, with 8 positions matching TRBD2. Germline CDR1 and CDR2: SGHTA and FQGNSA. Losses at the gene ends were 5 bases for V and 2 bases for J; bases not matched to a gene: 7. CDR3 length: 15 amino acids. CDR3 amino acids: CASSRPGTRQETQYF. CDR3 bases: TGTGCCAGCAGCCGCCCCGGGACTAGACAAGAGACCCAGTACTTC.

This clonotype was counted only a few times. This CDR3 is missing its conserved last phenylalanine or tryptophan, likely due to a read error. The chain is built from TRBV7-2 and TRBJ1-3; a weak D match, TRBD1 (5 bases). The CDR3 length is 14 residues. Trimming left V 5 bases short and J 7 bases short, with 15 bases between. CDR1 is SGHTA and CDR2 is FQGNSA in the germline V gene. The CDR3 loop reads CASSLYGAGNTIYL. CDR3 nucleotide sequence: TGTGCCAGCAGCCTGTACGGGGCCGGGAACACCATATATCTT.

This clonotype has a handful of counts. V and J are TRBV11-3 and TRBJ2-1, with 13 bases aligning to TRBD2. The CDR3 loop spans 18 amino acids. Germline CDR1 is SGHNT and CDR2 is YENEEA. Trimming removed 5 bases from V and 5 bases from J; junction bases left unmatched: 12. The CDR3 is CASSKIVSGTSGDNEQFF. The CDR3 DNA sequence: TGTGCCAGCAGCAAAATAGTTTCCGGGACTAGCGGGGACAATGAGCAGTTCTTC. Filled out from reference TRBV11-3 and TRBJ2-1, the complete variable domain reads EAGVVQSPRYKIIEKKQPVAFWCNPISGHNTLYWYLQNLGQGPELLIRYENEEAVDDSQLPKDRFSAERLKGVDSTLKIQPAELGDSAVYLCASSKIVSGTSGDNEQFFGPGTRLTVL.

Of note for this clonotype: An end of the junction differs from the germline gene, which may be a read error. This rearrangement joins TRBV3-1 to TRBJ1-1, with no clear D. Germline CDR1 LGHDT, CDR2 YNNKEL (reference sequence). The length of the CDR3 is 14 residues. The chain's CDR3 is CASGQVIQNTEAFF. In nucleotides, the CDR3 is TGTGCCAGCGGCCAAGTAATCCAGAACACTGAAGCTTTCTTT.

The chain uses TRBV3-1 and TRBJ2-7, with D possibly TRBD1 on 5 matching bases. The germline V gene has CDR1 LGHDT and CDR2 YNNKEL (reference sequence). The CDR3 totals 13 residues. V was clipped by 2 bases and J by 5 bases, with 10 bases between them. The CDR3 region is CASSQQGSNEQYF. The CDR3, as DNA: TGTGCCAGCAGCCAACAGGGATCGAACGAGCAGTACTTC.

This clonotype came up many times. The V and J genes are TRBV6-2 or TRBV6-3 and TRBJ1-5, with TRBD1 identical over 9 bases. The CDR3 has 16 residues. After removal of 5 bases from V and 2 bases from J, the junction contained 7 bases not matched to a gene. The germline CDR1 and CDR2 sequences are MNHEY and SVGEGT. The CDR3, as DNA: TGTGCCAGCAGTGCCTACAGGGGGCAGGGCAATCAGCCCCAGCATTTT. The encoded protein is CASSAYRGQGNQPQHF.